This TCR beta chain was captured by sequencing in a study of blood T cell repertoires in COVID-19. At the level of the study: PBMCs, B-cell-depleted T cells, or T cells provided the cDNA or gDNA that made up the material.

The data were produced by immunoSEQ multiplex PCR, yet TCRdb's version contains in-frame clones alone and is incomplete. The sample contains around 180,000 clones, roughly 83% of which appear only once. Many counts were recorded for this clone. The CDR3 extends over 16 amino acids. Germline V CDR1 and CDR2: SNHLY, FYNNEI. V lost 2 bases to trimming and J lost 6 bases, with 18 bases between them. Clinical histories supplied by participants themselves formed the basis of cohort assignment. Recovered Cohort 3 donors showed two negative PCRs, clearance, or symptom resolution. Material for sequencing was PBMCs or T cells enriched from blood (not recorded which). The receptor was isolated from a woman aged 25-40 years who had recovered from COVID-19. This rearrangement joins TRBV2 to TRBJ2-3, with a tentative D call TRBD2 (6 bases). The CDR3 region is CASSESRTTSGDTQYF. The CDR3 DNA follows: TGTGCCAGCAGTGAATCGAGGACTACGTCCGGGGATACGCAGTATTTT. Full variable domain (outside the CDR3, taken from reference TRBV2 and TRBJ2-3): EPEVTQTPSHQVTQMGQEVILRCVPISNHLYFYWYRQILGQKVEFLVSFYNNEISEKSEIFDDQFSVERPDGSNFTLKIRSTKLEDSAMYFCASSESRTTSGDTQYFGPGTRLTVL.